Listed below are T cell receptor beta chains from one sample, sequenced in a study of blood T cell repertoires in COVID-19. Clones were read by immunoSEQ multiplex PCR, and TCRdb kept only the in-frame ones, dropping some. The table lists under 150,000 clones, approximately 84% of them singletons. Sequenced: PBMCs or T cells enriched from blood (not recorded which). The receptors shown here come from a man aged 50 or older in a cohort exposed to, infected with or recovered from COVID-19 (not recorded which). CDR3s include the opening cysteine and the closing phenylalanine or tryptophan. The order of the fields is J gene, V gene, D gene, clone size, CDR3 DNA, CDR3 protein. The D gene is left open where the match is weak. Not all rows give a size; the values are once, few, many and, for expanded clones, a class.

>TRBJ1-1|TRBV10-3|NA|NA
TGTGCCATCAGAGTTGACAGGAACACTGAAGCTTTCTTT
CAIRVDRNTEAFF
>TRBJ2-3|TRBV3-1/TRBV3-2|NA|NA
TGTGCCAGCAGCGAGGGATTAACAGATACGCAGTATTTT
CASSEGLTDTQYF
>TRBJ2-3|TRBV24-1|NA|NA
TGTGCCACCAGTGATTTGCTCGGAGATACGCAGTATTTT
CATSDLLGDTQYF
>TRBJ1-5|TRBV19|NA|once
TGTGCCAGTAGTAGCGACATTACCTCCTTAATTTGGCATTTT
CASSSDITSLIWHF
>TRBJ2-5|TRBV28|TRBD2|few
TGTGCCAGCGGCTTGGGCGGGAGGCTAGAGACCCAGTACTTC
CASGLGGRLETQYF
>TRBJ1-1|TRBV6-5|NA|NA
TGTGCCAGCAGACGGGACACTGAAGCTTTCTTT
CASRRDTEAFF
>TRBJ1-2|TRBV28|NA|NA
TGTGCCATCAGTCCGACCCCGGGGAGGGGTAACTATGGCTACACCTTC
CAISPTPGRGNYGYTF
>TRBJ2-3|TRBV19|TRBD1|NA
TGTGCCAGTAGTCCCCGACAGGGGGAAGTAGATACGCAGTATTTT
CASSPRQGEVDTQYF
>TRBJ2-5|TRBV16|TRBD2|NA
TGTGCCAGCAGCCAATCTTTGGCTAGCGGGGACCTCAAAAAAGAGACCCAGTACTTC
CASSQSLASGDLKKETQYF
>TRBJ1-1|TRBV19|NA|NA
TGTGCCAGTAGTATTCAGGGGTTCACTGAAGCTTTCTTT
CASSIQGFTEAFF
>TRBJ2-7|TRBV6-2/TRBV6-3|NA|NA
TGTGCCAGCAGCCGGGCAGGAACCTCCTACGAGCAGTACTTC
CASSRAGTSYEQYF
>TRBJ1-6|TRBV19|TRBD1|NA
TGTGCCAGTACCACTAGGGGGACAGCTATTAATCCCCTCCACTTT
CASTTRGTAINPLHF
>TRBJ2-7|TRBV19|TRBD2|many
TGTGCCAGTAGTGTGACTAGCGCGGTGGGTAGGTACGAGCAGTACTTC
CASSVTSAVGRYEQYF
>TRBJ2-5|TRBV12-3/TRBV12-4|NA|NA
TGTGCCAGCAGCTTCGACAGGGAGACCCAGTACTTC
CASSFDRETQYF
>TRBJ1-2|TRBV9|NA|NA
TGTGCCAGCAGCGTAGAGGTCGGGGACTATGGCTACACCTTC
CASSVEVGDYGYTF
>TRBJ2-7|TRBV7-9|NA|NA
TGTGCCAGCAGCCCCCAGTCCGGGGAGCAGTACTTC
CASSPQSGEQYF
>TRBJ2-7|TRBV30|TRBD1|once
TGTGCCAGCACAAAGGGGACAGGGGGGAGGTACGAGCAGTACTTC
CASTKGTGGRYEQYF
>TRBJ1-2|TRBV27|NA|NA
TGTGCCAGCAGGCCCGTGGGGCTCTATGGCTACACCTTC
CASRPVGLYGYTF
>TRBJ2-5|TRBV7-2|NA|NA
TGTGCCAGCAGTAGGAGCCTGCAAGAGACCCAGTACTTC
CASSRSLQETQYF
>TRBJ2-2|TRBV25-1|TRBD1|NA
TGTGCCAGCACCGGGACAGGGAACACCGGGGAGCTGTTTTTT
CASTGTGNTGELFF
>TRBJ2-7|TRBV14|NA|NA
TGTGCCAGCACCTCCCCCAGGCGGGGCGTCTTGTACTTC
CASTSPRRGVLYF
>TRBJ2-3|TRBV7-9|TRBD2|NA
TGTGCCAGCAGCTCCCCCTCCCCGACTAGCGGAGGAGAGGGAGATACGCAGTATTTT
CASSSPSPTSGGEGDTQYF
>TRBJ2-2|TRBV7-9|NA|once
TGTGCCAGAGGGGAAACCGGGGAGCTGTTTTTT
CARGETGELFF
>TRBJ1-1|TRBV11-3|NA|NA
TGTGCCAGCAGCCATCAGGGATCGAACACTGAAGCTTTCTTT
CASSHQGSNTEAFF
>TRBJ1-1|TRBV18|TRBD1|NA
TGTGCCAGCTCACCTCCCGGACAGGAGGAGCGGGCTTTCTTT
CASSPPGQEERAFF
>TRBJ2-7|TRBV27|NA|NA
TGTGCCAGCAGTCCGACTAGACCGGTCTACGAGCAGTACTTC
CASSPTRPVYEQYF
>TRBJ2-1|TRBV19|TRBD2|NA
TGTGCCAGTAGACTAGCGGGAGGGCCTTTCAATGAGCAGTTCTTC
CASRLAGGPFNEQFF
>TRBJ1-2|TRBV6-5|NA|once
TGTGCCAGCAGTTACTGGCAGAACTATGGCTACACCTTC
CASSYWQNYGYTF
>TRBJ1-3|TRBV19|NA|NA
TGTGCCAGTAGTATATCGGGGGGCCGGCTGCCCTCTGGAAACACCATATATTTT
CASSISGGRLPSGNTIYF